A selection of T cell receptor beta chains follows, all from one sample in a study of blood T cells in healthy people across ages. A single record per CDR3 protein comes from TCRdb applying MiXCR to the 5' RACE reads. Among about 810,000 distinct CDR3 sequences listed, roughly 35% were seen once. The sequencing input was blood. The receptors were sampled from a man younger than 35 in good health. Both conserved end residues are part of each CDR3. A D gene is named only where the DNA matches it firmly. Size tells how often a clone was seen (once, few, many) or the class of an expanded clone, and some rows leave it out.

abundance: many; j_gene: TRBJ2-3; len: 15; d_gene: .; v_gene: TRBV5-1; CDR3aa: CASSPGGTSTDTQYF; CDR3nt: TGCGCCAGCAGCCCCGGGGGCACTAGCACAGATACGCAGTATTTT
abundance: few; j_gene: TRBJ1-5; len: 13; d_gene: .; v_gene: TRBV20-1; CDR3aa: CSARGTEPIPQHF; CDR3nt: TGCAGTGCTAGAGGGACAGAACCTATCCCCCAGCATTTT
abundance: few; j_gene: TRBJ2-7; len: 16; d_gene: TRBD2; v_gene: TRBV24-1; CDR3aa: CATSDQGLAGYNEQYF; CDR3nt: TGTGCCACCAGTGACCAGGGACTAGCGGGGTACAATGAGCAGTACTTC
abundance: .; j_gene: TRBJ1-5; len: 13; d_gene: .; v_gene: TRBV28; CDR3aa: CASNRQSNQPQHF; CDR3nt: TGTGCCAGCAACCGACAGAGCAATCAGCCCCAGCATTTT
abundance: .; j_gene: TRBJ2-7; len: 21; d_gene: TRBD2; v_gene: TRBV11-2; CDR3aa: CASSARGGLAGAKSSYNEQYF; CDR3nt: TGTGCCAGCAGCGCCCGAGGCGGACTAGCGGGAGCCAAAAGCTCCTACAATGAGCAGTACTTC
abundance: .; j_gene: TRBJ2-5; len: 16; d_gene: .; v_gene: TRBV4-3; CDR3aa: CASSQDRLGSQETQYF; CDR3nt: TGCGCCAGCAGCCAAGATCGTTTAGGGAGCCAAGAGACCCAGTACTTC
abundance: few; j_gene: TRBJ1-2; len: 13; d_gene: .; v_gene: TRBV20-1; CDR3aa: CSARGQPSWSYTF; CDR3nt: TGCAGTGCTAGAGGACAGCCAAGTTGGAGCTACACCTTC
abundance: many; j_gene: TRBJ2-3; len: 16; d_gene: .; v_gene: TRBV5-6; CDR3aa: CASSLALVRFTDTQYF; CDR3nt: TGTGCCAGCAGCTTGGCGCTCGTCCGATTCACAGATACGCAGTATTTT
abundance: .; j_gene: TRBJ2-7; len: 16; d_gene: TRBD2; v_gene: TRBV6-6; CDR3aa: CASSYRGDPSYNEQYF; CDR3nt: TGTGCCAGCAGTTACCGGGGGGACCCATCCTACAATGAGCAGTACTTC
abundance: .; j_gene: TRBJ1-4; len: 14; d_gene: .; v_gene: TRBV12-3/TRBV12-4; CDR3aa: CASSPTVLNEKLFF; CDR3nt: TGTGCCAGCAGCCCGACAGTACTCAATGAAAAACTGTTTTTT
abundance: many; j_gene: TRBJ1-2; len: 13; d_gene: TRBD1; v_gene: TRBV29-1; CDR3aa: CSVAQGQTSDYTF; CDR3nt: TGCAGCGTTGCCCAGGGACAGACATCCGACTACACCTTC
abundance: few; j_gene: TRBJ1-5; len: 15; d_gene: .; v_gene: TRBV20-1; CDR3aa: CSARPQGSSNQPQHF; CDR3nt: TGCAGTGCTAGACCCCAGGGGTCGAGCAATCAGCCCCAGCATTTT
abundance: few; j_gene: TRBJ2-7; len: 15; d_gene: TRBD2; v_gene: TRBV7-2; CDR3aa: CASSLRGGAPYEQYF; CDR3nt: TGTGCCAGCAGCTTACGCGGGGGGGCCCCCTACGAGCAGTACTTC
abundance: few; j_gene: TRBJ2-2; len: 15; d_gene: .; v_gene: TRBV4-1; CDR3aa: CASSPDYGNTGELFF; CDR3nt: TGCGCCAGCAGCCCCGACTACGGGAACACCGGGGAGCTGTTTTTT
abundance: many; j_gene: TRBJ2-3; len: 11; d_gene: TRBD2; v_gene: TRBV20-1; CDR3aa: CSAGTSVRQYF; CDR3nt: TGCAGTGCAGGGACTAGCGTCCGGCAGTATTTT
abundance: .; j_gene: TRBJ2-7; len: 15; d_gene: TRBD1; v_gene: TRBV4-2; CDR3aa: CASSRGTGDADEQYF; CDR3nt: TGTGCCAGCAGCCGAGGGACAGGGGATGCCGACGAGCAGTACTTC
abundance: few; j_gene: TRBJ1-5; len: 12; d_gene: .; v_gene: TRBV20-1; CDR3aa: CSATQNNQPQHF; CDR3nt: TGCAGTGCTACCCAGAACAATCAGCCCCAGCATTTT
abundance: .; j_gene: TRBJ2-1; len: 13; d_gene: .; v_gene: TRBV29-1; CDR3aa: CSASRGSNNEQFF; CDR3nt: TGCAGCGCCTCCAGGGGTAGTAACAATGAGCAGTTCTTC
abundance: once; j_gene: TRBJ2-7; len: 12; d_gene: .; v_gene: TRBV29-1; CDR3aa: CSVGGTPYEQYF; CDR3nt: TGCAGCGTTGGGGGGACACCCTACGAGCAGTACTTC
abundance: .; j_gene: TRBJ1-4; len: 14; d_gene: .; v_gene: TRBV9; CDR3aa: CASSLDGQNEKLFF; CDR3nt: TGTGCCAGCAGCCTGGACGGCCAAAATGAAAAACTGTTTTTT
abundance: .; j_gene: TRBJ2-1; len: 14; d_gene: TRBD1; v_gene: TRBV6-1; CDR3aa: CASTPGGRFNEQFF; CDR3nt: TGTGCCAGCACCCCAGGGGGTCGGTTCAATGAGCAGTTCTTC
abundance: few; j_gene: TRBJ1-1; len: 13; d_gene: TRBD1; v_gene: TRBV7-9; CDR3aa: CASRPGQGIVAFF; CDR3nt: TGTGCCAGCAGACCCGGACAGGGTATTGTGGCTTTCTTT
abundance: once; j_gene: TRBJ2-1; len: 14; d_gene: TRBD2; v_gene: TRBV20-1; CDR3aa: CSARAPAGMNEQFF; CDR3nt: TGCAGTGCTAGAGCCCCAGCGGGAATGAATGAGCAGTTCTTC
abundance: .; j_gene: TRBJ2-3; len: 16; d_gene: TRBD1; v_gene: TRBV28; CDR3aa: CASRAMWGQKTDTQYF; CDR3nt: TGTGCCAGCAGGGCTATGTGGGGACAGAAGACAGATACGCAGTATTTT
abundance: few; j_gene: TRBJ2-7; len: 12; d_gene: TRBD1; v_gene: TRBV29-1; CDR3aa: CSVAQGSYEQYF; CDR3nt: TGCAGCGTGGCACAGGGGTCCTACGAGCAGTACTTC
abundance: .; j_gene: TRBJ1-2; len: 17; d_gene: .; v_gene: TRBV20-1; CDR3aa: CSARTPGGPATSEGYTF; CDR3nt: TGCAGTGCTAGAACGCCGGGAGGACCGGCGACCTCGGAAGGCTACACCTTC
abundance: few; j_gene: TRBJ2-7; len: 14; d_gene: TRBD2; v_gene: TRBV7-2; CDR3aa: CASSPGGSEYEQYF; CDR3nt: TGTGCCAGCAGCCCCGGGGGGTCCGAATACGAGCAGTACTTC
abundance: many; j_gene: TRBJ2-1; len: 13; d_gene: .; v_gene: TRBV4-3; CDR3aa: CASSPGLLLEQFF; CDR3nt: TGCGCCAGCAGCCCCGGACTGCTCCTCGAGCAGTTCTTC
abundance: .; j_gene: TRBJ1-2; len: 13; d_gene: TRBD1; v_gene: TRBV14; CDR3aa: CASSQIQGSSYTF; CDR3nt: TGTGCCAGCAGCCAAATACAGGGGAGTAGCTACACCTTC
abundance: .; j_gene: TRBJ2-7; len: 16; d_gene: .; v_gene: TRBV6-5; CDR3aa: CASSYSTGYSYNEQYF; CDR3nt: TGTGCCAGCAGTTACTCGACAGGTTACTCCTACAATGAGCAGTACTTC
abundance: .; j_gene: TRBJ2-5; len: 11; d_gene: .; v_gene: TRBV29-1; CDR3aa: CSAGPSDEQYF; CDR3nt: TGCAGCGCCGGGCCTTCTGATGAGCAGTACTTC
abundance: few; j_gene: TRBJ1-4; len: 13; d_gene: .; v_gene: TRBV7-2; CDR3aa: CASSLLSGEKLFF; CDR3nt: TGTGCCAGCAGCTTACTATCGGGTGAAAAACTGTTTTTT
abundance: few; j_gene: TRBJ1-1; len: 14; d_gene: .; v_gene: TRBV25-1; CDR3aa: CASSLMNMNTEAFF; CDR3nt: TGTGCCAGCAGTCTTATGAACATGAACACTGAAGCTTTCTTT
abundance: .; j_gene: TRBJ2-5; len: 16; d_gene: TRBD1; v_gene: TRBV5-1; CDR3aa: CASSLGPGQAVETQYF; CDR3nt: TGCGCCAGCAGCTTGGGCCCGGGACAGGCCGTGGAGACCCAGTACTTC
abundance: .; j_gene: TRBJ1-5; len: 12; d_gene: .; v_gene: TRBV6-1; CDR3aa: CASRQGAQPQHF; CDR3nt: TGTGCCAGCAGACAGGGAGCCCAGCCCCAGCATTTT
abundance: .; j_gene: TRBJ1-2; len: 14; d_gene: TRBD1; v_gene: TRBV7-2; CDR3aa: CASSLGQGVHGYTF; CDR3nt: TGTGCCAGCAGCTTGGGACAGGGGGTCCATGGCTACACCTTC
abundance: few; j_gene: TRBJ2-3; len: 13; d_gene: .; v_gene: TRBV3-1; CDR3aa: CASSHRPPHTQYF; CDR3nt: TGTGCCAGCAGCCACCGTCCCCCTCATACGCAGTATTTT
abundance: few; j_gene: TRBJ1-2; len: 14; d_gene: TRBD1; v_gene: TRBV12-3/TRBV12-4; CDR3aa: CASSGGQVLYGYTF; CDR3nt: TGTGCCAGCAGTGGGGGACAGGTCCTGTATGGCTACACCTTC
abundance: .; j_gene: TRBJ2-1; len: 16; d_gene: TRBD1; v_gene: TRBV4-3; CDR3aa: CASSQDGQGAPNEQFF; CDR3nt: TGCGCCAGCAGCCAAGATGGGCAGGGGGCCCCCAATGAGCAGTTCTTC
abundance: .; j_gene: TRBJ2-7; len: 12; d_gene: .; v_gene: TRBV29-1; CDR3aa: CSVGGTGSEQYF; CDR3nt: TGCAGCGTTGGGGGTACAGGGTCCGAGCAGTACTTC
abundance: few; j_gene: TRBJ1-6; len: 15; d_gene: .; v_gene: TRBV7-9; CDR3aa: CASSLGQSYNSPLHF; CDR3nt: TGTGCCAGCAGCTTAGGCCAGTCCTATAATTCACCCCTCCACTTT
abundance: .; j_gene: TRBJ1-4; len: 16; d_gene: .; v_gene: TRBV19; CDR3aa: CASSIDEAVTNEKLFF; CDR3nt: TGTGCCAGTAGTATTGATGAGGCGGTAACTAATGAAAAACTGTTTTTT